This TCR beta chain was identified during a study of blood T cell repertoires in COVID-19 (dated by TCRdb to the early 2020s). Regarding the complete study: Samples covering the acute and convalescent phases of COVID-19 were provided by collaborators in the United States, Italy and Spain. Subjects who had been exposed to COVID-19, were actively infected with it, or had recovered from it provided the deeply sampled blood TCRbeta repertoires that made up the dataset. Nearly every sample came with metadata listing a de-identified subject ID, COVID-19 status, age in years and sex. HLA class I and class II types, where available, came from metadata supplied by the sample provider rather than from assay-based typing. The samples were drawn from two sources: the first 160 participants of the ongoing ImmuneRACE study, and 1,000 to 1,500 subjects contributed by 6 global collaborators. The repertoires were made available in a free public database intended to serve as a resource for research on the immune response to SARS-CoV-2. The material from the prospective study consisted of cDNA or gDNA derived from T cells, B-cell-depleted T cells, or PBMCs.

On the study overall, not on this receptor specifically: The quantity of clinical and demographic metadata differed by source and by participant and was supplied without curation.

The immunoSEQ Assay, a bias-controlled multiplex PCR, was used to amplify TCRbeta CDR3 regions from genomic DNA. Per the source publication's procedure: Nucleated cell counts per sample were estimated from amplification of reference gene primers within the assay. To quantify the absolute abundance of each unique TCRbeta CDR3 rearrangement, sequence reads were collapsed and filtered. For each sample, productive Simpson clonality was calculated by taking the square root of Simpson's diversity index across productive rearrangements. TCRdb mirrors the immuneACCESS table, restricted to in-frame sequences. Some clones are absent from its copies; in checked studies, under half trace to an unresolved V gene, and the reason for the others is unknown. For V, J and clone size, that table is used; D and trimming come from the DNA. This sample gives about 75,000 clones in total; around 90% of them show up just once. The ten largest make up about 21% of the sample.

CDR1 SGHTA and CDR2 FQGNSA were looked up in the germline V gene. V trim: 5 bases; J trim: 1 base; unmatched bases: 4. Reading from cysteine to phenylalanine, the CDR3 counts 14 amino acids. The sequence is cut down to CDR3 DNA, 42 bases in frame from base 1. As for this clone: Its antigen specificity is not known. No much larger clone is present one base from it, and per-base qualities are unavailable.

Each collaborating institution followed its own protocols to collect whole blood in K2EDTA tubes. For TCRbeta analysis, collaborators shipped samples as frozen whole blood, isolated PBMCs, or DNA extracted from either of those sample types. Sequencing input: peripheral blood. The source of this sequence is a human donor in a cohort sampled during active COVID-19. Rearrangement joined TRBV7-2 to TRBJ1-1, and TRBD1 aligns with 7 junction nucleotides. The DNA is TGTGCCAGCAGCGCCAGGACAGGGAACACTGAAGCTTTCTTT. Its protein reads: CASSARTGNTEAFF.